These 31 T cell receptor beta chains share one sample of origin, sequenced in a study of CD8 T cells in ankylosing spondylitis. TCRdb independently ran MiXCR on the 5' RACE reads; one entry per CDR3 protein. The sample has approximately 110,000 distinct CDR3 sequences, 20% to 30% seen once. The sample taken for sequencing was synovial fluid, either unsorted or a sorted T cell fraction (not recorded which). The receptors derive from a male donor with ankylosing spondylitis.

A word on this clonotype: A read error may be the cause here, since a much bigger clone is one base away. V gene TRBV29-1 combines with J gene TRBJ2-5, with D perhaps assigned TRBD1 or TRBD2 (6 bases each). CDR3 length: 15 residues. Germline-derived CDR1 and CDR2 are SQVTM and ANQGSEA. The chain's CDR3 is CSVEGVGGYQDTQYF. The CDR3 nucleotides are TGCAGCGTTGAAGGGGTAGGGGGGTACCAAGACACCCAGTACTTC.

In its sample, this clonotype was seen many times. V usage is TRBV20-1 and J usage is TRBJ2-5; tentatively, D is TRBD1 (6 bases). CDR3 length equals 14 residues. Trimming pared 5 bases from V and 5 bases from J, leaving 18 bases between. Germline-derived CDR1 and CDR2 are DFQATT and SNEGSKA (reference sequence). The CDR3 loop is CSAQQPQGHETQYF. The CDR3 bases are TGCAGTGCTCAGCAGCCGCAGGGGCACGAGACCCAGTACTTC.

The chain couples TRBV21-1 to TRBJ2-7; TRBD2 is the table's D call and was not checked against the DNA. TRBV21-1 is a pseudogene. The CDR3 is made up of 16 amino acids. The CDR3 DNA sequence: TGTGCCAGCAGCAAAAGGGACGAGCGGGAGTGTGACGAGCAGTACTTC. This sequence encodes CASSKRDERECDEQYF.

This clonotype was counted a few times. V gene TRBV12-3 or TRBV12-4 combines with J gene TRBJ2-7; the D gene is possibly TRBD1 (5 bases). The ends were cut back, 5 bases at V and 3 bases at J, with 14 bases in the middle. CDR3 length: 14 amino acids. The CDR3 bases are TGTGCCAGCAGTACGGACATTCGAGTCTACGAGCAGTACTTC. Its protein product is CASSTDIRVYEQYF.

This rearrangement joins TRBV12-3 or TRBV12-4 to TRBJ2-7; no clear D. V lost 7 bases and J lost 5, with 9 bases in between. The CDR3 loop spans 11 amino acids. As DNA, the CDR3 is TGTGCCAGCAAGGGATTCGACGAGCAGTACTTC. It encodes CASKGFDEQYF.

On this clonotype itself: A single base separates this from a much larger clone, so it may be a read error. The DNA for the CDR3 is TGTGCCAGCAACCTAGGACAGAGCACAGATACGCAGTATTTT. Its protein product is CASNLGQSTDTQYF. The V call is TRBV11-2, the J call TRBJ2-3, with D perhaps matching TRBD1 (6 bases). The CDR3 covers 14 residues. The ends were cut back, 7 bases at V and 0 bases at J, with 11 bases in the middle. The germline CDR1 and CDR2 sequences are SGHAT and FQNNGV.

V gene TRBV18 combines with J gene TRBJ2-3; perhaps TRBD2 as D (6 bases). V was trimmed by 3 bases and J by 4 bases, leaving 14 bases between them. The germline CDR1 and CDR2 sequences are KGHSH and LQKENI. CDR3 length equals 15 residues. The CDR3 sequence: CASSPLRGSADTQYF. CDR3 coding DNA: TGTGCCAGCTCACCGCTTCGGGGGTCGGCAGATACGCAGTATTTT. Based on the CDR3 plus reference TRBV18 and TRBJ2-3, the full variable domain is NAGVMQNPRHLVRRRGQEARLRCSPMKGHSHVYWYRQLPEEGLKFMVYLQKENIIDESGMPKERFSAEFPKEGPSILRIQQVVRGDSAAYFCASSPLRGSADTQYFGPGTRLTVL.

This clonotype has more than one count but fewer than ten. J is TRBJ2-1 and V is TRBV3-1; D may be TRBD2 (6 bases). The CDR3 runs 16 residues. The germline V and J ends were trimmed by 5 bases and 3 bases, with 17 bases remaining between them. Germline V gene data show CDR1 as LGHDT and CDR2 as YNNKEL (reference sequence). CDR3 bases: TGTGCCAGCAGCGGAGGGGCTTCAGCGGTCTACAATGAGCAGTTCTTC. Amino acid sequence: CASSGGASAVYNEQFF.

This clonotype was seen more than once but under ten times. The CDR3 bases are TGTGCCAGCAGCTCTTACGGGACAGCCCTCTACGAGCAGTACTTC. Residues: CASSSYGTALYEQYF. This chain connects TRBV7-6 to TRBJ2-7; 7 nucleotides agree with TRBD1. The CDR3 length is 15 residues. J lost 3 bases, V lost 4 bases, and 9 bases had no gene match. Germline assignment: CDR1 SGHVS and CDR2 FNYEAQ.

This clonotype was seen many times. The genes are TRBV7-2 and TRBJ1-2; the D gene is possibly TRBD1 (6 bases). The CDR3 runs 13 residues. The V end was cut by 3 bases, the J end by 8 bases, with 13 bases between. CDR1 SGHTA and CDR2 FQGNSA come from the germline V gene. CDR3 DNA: TGTGCCAGCAGCTTCTCCGGGACAAGCGGCTACACCTTC. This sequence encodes CASSFSGTSGYTF. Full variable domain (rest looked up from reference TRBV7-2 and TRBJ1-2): GAGVSQSPSNKVTEKGKDVELRCDPISGHTALYWYRQSLGQGLEFLIYFQGNSAPDKSGLPSDRFSAERTGGSVSTLTIQRTQQEDSAVYLCASSFSGTSGYTFGSGTRLTVV.

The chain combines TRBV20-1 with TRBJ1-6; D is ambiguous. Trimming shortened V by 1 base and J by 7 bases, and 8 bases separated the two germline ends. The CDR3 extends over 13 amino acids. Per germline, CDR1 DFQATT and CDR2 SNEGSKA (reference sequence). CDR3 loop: CSARGNLNSPLHF. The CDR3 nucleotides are TGCAGTGCTAGAGGAAACCTAAATTCACCCCTCCACTTT.

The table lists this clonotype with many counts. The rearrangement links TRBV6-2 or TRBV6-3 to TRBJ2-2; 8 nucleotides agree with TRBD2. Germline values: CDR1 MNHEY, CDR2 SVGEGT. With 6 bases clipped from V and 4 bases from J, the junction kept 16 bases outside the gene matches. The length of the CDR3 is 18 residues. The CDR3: CASSPPPVSRGGTGELFF. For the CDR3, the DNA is TGTGCCAGCAGCCCCCCTCCCGTCTCCCGGGGGGGCACCGGGGAGCTGTTTTTT.

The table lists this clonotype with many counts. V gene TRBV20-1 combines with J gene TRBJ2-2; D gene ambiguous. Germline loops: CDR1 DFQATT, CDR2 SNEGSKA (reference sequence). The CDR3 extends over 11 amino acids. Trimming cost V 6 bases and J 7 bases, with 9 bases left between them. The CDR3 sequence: CSAPRNGELFF. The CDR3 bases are TGCAGTGCCCCTCGGAACGGGGAGCTGTTTTTT.

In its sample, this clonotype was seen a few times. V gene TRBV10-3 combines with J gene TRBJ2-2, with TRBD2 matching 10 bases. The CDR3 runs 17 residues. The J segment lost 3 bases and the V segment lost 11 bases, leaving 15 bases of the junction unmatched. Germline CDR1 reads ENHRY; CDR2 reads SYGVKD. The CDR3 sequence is CAFRPSTSGPYTGELFF. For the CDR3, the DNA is TGTGCCTTCCGACCCTCGACTAGCGGGCCTTACACCGGGGAGCTGTTTTTT.

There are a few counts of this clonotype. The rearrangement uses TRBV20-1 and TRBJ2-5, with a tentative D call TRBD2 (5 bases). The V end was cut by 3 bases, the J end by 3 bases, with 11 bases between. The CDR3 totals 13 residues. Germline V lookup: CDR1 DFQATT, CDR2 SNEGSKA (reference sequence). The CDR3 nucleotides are TGCAGTGCTAGTGCGGGTTGGGAAGAGACCCAGTACTTC. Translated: CSASAGWEETQYF.

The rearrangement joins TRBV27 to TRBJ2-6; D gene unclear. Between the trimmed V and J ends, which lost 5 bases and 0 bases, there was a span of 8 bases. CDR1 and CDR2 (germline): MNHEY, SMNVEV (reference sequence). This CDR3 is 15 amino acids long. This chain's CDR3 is CASSLVYSGANVLTF. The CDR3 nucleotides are TGTGCCAGCAGTCTGGTATACTCTGGGGCCAACGTCCTGACTTTC. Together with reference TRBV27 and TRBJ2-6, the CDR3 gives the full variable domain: EAQVTQNPRYLITVTGKKLTVTCSQNMNHEYMSWYRQDPGLGLRQIYYSMNVEVTDKGDVPEGYKVSRKEKRNFPLILESPSPNQTSLYFCASSLVYSGANVLTFGAGSRLTVL.

In DNA, the CDR3 is TGTGCCAGCAGCTTGGAGGCTAGCGGCCCTTGGTCCCAGTACTTC. The encoded protein is CASSLEASGPWSQYF. The chain employs TRBV5-6 and TRBJ2-5, with 7 bases identical to TRBD2. Germline V gene sequence: CDR1 SGHDT, CDR2 YYEEEE. The CDR3 is made up of 15 amino acids. V trimming: 0 bases; J trimming: 9 bases; junction bases outside the gene matches: 11.

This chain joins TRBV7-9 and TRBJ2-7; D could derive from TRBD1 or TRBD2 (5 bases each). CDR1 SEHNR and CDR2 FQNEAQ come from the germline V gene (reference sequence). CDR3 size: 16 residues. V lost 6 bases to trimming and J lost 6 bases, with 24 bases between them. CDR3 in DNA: TGTGCCAGCAGACAAATGATTGGGACCAGAAGGGTCGAGCAGTACTTC. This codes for CASRQMIGTRRVEQYF. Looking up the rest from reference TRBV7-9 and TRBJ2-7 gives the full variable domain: DTGVSQNPRHKITKRGQNVTFRCDPISEHNRLYWYRQTLGQGPEFLTYFQNEAQLEKSRLLSDRFSAERPKGSFSTLEIQRTEQGDSAMYLCASRQMIGTRRVEQYFGPGTRLTVT.

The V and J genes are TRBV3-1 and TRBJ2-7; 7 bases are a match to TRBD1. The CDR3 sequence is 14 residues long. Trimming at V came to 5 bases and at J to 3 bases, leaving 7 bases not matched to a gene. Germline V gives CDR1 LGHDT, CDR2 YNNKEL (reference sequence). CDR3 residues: CASSSRDRNYEQYF. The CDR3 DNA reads TGTGCCAGCAGCTCGAGGGACAGAAACTACGAGCAGTACTTC.

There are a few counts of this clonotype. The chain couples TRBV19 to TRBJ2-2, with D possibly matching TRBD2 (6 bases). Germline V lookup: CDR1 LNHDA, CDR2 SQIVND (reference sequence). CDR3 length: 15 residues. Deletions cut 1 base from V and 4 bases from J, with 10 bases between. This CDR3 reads CASSIGLSGTGELFF. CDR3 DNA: TGTGCCAGTAGTATAGGGCTTAGCGGCACCGGGGAGCTGTTTTTT.

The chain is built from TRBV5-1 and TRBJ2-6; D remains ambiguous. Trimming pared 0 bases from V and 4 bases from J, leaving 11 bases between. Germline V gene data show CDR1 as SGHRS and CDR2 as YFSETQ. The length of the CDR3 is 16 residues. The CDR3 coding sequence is TGCGCCAGCAGCTTGGCAGACCAGGTGGGGGCCAACGTCCTGACTTTC. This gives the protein CASSLADQVGANVLTF.

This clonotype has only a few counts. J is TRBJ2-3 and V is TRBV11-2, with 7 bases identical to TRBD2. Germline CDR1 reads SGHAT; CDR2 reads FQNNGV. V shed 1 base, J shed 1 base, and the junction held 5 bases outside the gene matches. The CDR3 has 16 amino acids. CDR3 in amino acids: CASSLGVAGRTDTQYF. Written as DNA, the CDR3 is TGTGCCAGCAGCTTAGGGGTAGCGGGTCGCACAGATACGCAGTATTTT.

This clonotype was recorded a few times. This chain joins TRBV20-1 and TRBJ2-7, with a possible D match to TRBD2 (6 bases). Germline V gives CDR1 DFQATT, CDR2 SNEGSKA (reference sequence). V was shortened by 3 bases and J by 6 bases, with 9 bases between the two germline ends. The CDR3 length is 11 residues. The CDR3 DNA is TGCAGTGCTAGGGAGGGAAGCGAGCAGTACTTC. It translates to CSAREGSEQYF.

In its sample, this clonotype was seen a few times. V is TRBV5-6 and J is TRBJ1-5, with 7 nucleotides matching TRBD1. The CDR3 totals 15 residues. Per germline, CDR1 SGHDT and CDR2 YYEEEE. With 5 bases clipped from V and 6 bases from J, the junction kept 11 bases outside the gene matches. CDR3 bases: TGTGCCAGCAGTTCGACAGGGTCGTGGGGTCAGCCCCAGCATTTT. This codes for CASSSTGSWGQPQHF.

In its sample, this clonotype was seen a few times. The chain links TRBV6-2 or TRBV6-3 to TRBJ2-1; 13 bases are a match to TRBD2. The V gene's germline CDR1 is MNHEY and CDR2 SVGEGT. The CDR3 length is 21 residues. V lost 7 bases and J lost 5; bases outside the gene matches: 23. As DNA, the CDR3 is TGTGCCAGCACCCTAAGAGTTTGGGGACTAGCGGGAACAAGCGGCCACAATGAGCAGTTCTTC. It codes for CASTLRVWGLAGTSGHNEQFF.

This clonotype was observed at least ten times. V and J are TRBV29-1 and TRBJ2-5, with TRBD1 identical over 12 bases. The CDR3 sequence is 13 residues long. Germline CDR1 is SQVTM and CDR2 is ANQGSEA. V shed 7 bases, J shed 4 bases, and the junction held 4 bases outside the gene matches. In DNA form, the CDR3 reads TGCAGCGCTGGGACAGGGGGCCTAGAGACCCAGTACTTC. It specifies CSAGTGGLETQYF.

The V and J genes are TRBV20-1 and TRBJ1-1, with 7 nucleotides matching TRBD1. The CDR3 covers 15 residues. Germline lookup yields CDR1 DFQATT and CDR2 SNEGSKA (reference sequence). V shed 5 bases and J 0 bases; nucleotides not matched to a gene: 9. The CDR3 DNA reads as TGCAGTGCTTCCAGGGGGGGGCTGGTGAACACTGAAGCTTTCTTT. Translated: CSASRGGLVNTEAFF.

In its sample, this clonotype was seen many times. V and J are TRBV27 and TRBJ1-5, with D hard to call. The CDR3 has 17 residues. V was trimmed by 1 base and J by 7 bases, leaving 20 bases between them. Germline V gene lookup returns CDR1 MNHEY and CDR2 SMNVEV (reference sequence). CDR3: CASSLWARDLYSQPQHF. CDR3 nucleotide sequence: TGTGCCAGCAGTTTATGGGCCCGAGACCTGTACAGCCAGCCCCAGCATTTT.

The CDR3 DNA is TGCAGCGTTGCAGGGACTAAGCTCCCAGATACGCAGTATTTT. As protein: CSVAGTKLPDTQYF. The gene calls are TRBV29-1 and TRBJ2-3; 7 bases agree with TRBD2. The CDR3 totals 14 residues. In germline, CDR1 is SQVTM, CDR2 ANQGSEA. V was clipped by 4 bases and J by 4 bases; unmatched bases: 8.

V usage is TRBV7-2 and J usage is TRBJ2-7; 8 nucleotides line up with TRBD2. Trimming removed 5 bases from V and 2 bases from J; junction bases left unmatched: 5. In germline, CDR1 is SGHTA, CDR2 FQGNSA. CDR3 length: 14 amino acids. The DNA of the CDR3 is TGTGCCAGCAGCCCACTAGCGGATGCCTACGAGCAGTACTTC. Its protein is CASSPLADAYEQYF.

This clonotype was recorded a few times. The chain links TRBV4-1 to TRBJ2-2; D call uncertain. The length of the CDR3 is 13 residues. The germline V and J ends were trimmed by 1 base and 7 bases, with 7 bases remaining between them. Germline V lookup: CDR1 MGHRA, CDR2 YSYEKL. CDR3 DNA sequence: TGCGCCAGCAGCCAAGTCTATAACGGGGAGCTGTTTTTT. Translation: CASSQVYNGELFF.